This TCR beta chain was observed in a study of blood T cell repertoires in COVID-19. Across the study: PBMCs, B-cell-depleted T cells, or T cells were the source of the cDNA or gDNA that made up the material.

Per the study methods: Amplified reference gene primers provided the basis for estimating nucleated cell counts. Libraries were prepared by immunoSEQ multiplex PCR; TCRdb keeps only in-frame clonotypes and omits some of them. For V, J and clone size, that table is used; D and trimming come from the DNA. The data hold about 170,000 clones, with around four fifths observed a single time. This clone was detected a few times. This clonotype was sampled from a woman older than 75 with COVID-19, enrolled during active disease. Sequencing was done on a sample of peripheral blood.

This CDR3 reads CASQRVSGSNYEQYF. As DNA, the CDR3 is TGTGCCAGCCAGCGGGTCAGTGGGTCTAACTACGAGCAGTACTTC. V is TRBV7-2 and J is TRBJ2-7; D may be TRBD2 (6 bases). Trimming took 8 bases from V and 3 from J, leaving 20 bases between them. CDR1 is SGHTA and CDR2 is FQGNSA in the germline V gene. The CDR3 covers 15 residues.